The 9 T cell receptor beta chains below come from one sample, sequenced in a study of T cells after yellow fever vaccination. TCRdb redid the calling of the 5' RACE reads with MiXCR, one entry per CDR3 protein. The sample carries tens of thousands of distinct CDR3 sequences, almost 8% recorded once. Sequenced material: CD8+ T cells sorted from PBMCs, taken on the day of the yellow fever booster vaccination. These receptors all come from a man younger than 40 who received the YFV17D yellow fever vaccine.

V and J are TRBV12-3 or TRBV12-4 and TRBJ2-2; 9 bases line up with TRBD1. V was clipped by 6 bases and J by 10 bases; unmatched bases: 12. The CDR3 totals 15 residues. The CDR3 is CASSFTGGAFSELFF. CDR3 DNA: TGTGCCAGCAGCTTCACAGGGGGCGCTTTTTCGGAGCTGTTTTTT.

This sequence joins TRBV19 and TRBJ2-1, with a possible D match to TRBD2 (6 bases). Germline CDR1 is LNHDA and CDR2 is SQIVND (reference sequence). Trimming stripped 10 bases from V and 6 bases from J, with 16 bases between. The CDR3 is made up of 13 amino acids. The CDR3 DNA reads TGTGCCACAGAGACGGGAGTAGGCAATGAGCAGTTCTTC. Protein product: CATETGVGNEQFF.

This chain connects TRBV28 to TRBJ2-1, with 7 bases that match TRBD2. The CDR3 totals 13 residues. Germline assignment: CDR1 MDHEN and CDR2 SYDVKM. As DNA, the CDR3 is TGTGGGACGGGAGGCCGCCCTGACAATGAGCAGTTCTTC. It yields the protein CGTGGRPDNEQFF.

This clonotype was counted between two and nine times. CDR3 in amino acids: CASSLPTTSGKNQETQYF. The CDR3 DNA reads TGCGCCAGCAGCTTGCCTACTACTAGCGGGAAAAACCAAGAGACCCAGTACTTC. The J gene is TRBJ2-5, the V gene TRBV5-1, with 10 bases identical to TRBD2. The CDR3 sequence is 18 residues long. Germline V gene sequence: CDR1 SGHRS, CDR2 YFSETQ. V trimming: 1 base; J trimming: 0 bases; junction bases outside the gene matches: 9.

This clonotype was observed many times. The rearrangement uses TRBV20-1 and TRBJ1-1, with a possible D match to TRBD1 (5 bases). This CDR3 has 12 residues. Trimming pared 4 bases from V and 5 bases from J, leaving 11 bases between. Germline CDR1 DFQATT, CDR2 SNEGSKA (reference sequence). CDR3 coding DNA: TGCAGTGCTACCGCCGGGGGGACTGAAGCTTTCTTT. Translation: CSATAGGTEAFF.

This clonotype was counted many times. The V and J genes are TRBV19 and TRBJ2-1, with D possibly being TRBD2 (5 bases). CDR3 length equals 12 residues. Germline V lookup: CDR1 LNHDA, CDR2 SQIVND (reference sequence). The V end was cut by 1 base, the J end by 10 bases, with 8 bases between. The CDR3 DNA sequence: TGTGCCAGTAGTATAGCGGGAACAGAGCAGTTCTTC. Translating gives CASSIAGTEQFF.

The rearrangement joins TRBV7-2 to TRBJ2-7; no clear D gene. In germline, CDR1 is SGHTA, CDR2 FQGNSA. There are 14 residues in the CDR3. Between the trimmed V and J ends, which lost 6 bases and 2 bases, there was a span of 14 bases. CDR3 DNA: TGTGCCAGCAGATTTGTTGGTCGGGCCTACGAGCAGTACTTC. This gives the protein CASRFVGRAYEQYF.

The V and J genes are TRBV28 and TRBJ2-7, with D possibly being TRBD2 (6 bases). This CDR3 has 13 amino acids. The germline CDR1 and CDR2 sequences are MDHEN and SYDVKM. V was trimmed by 2 bases and J by 5 bases, leaving 10 bases between them. In DNA, the CDR3 is TGTGCCAGCAGTTTAGTCGCTAGCGACGAGCAGTACTTC. This sequence encodes CASSLVASDEQYF.

This clonotype has at least ten counts. V and J are TRBV7-8 and TRBJ2-7; perhaps TRBD1 as D (6 bases). Per the germline V gene, CDR1 is SGHVS and CDR2 is FQNEAQ. The CDR3 contains 12 residues. The V end lost 8 bases, the J end lost 1 base, and 9 bases lay between the germline ends. The CDR3 bases are TGTGCCAGCGGTACAGGGTCCTACGAGCAGTACTTC. Encoded protein: CASGTGSYEQYF.